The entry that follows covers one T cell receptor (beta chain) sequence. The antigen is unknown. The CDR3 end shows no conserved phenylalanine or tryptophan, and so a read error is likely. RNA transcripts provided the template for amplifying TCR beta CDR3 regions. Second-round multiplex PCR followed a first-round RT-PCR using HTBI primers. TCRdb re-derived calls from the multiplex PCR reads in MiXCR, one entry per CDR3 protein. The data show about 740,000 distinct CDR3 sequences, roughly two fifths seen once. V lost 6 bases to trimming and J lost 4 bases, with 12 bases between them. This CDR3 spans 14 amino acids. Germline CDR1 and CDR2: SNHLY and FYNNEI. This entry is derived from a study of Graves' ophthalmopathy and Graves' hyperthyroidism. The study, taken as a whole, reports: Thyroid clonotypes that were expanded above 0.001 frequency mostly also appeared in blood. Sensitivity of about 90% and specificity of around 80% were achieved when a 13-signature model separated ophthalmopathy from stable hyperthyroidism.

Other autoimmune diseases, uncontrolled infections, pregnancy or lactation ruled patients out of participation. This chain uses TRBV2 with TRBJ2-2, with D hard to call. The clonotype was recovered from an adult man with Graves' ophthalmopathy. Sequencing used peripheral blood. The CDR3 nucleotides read TGTGCCAGCAGAGGGCTGACGAGCACCGGGGAGCTGTTTTCT. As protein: CASRGLTSTGELFS.